The source of this TCR beta chain is a study of monozygotic twins with cystic fibrosis. Looking at the study overall: With roughly 16 PCR cycles, barcoded libraries came from 2.5 to 3.5 micrograms of fragmented DNA.

Produced via immunoSEQ multiplex PCR; TCRdb's table is partial and in-frame only. This sample has tens of thousands of clones, with around four fifths found just once. Germline-derived CDR1 and CDR2 are SGHRS and YFSETQ. The ends were cut back, 6 bases at V and 7 bases at J, with 25 bases in the middle. The CDR3 contains 16 residues. In regard to this clone: Its target is not known.

Study outcomes and limitations: Unrelated CF individuals shared fewer identical clonotypes than monozygotic CF twins. Median Simpson clonality of 0.0095 suggested naive T cells predominated. Co-twins had the most similar V usage for 13 of 16 pairs, J for 8.

The sequenced sample was blood. The origin of this receptor is a girl aged 2-10 years with cystic fibrosis. The V gene is TRBV5-1, the J gene TRBJ1-2; possible D gene TRBD1, 6 bases. CDR3 region: CASTRVTGTSIGGYTF. The CDR3 coding sequence is TGCGCCAGCACCAGAGTAACGGGGACATCTATCGGTGGCTACACCTTC.